Listed below are T cell receptor beta chains from one sample, sequenced in a study of CD8+CD57+ T cells in acquired aplastic anemia. TCRdb itself ran the reads through MiXCR, one entry per CDR3 protein. This sample has approximately 98,000 distinct CDR3 sequences, with approximately 49% found just once. The specimen sequenced was sorted CD4+, CD8+, or CD8+CD57+ T cells (not recorded which) from PBMCs. These receptors were taken from a human donor in good health, serving as a control. Both conserved end residues are part of each CDR3. A D gene is named only where the DNA matches it firmly. Clone size, where shown, is once, few, many, or a class for clones that have expanded.

>TRBV19|-|TRBJ2-7|-
TGTGCCAGTAGTATATTCCGGGACCAAGGCCTAGAGCAGTACTTC
CASSIFRDQGLEQYF
>TRBV24-1|-|TRBJ1-2|-
TGTGCCACCAGTGATCGGCACTATGGCTACACCTTC
CATSDRHYGYTF
>TRBV25-1|-|TRBJ1-2|-
TGTGCCAGCAGTGAAGTAGGCAACTATGGCTACACCTTC
CASSEVGNYGYTF
>TRBV7-9|many|TRBJ1-6|-
TGTGCCAGCAGCTCGGGGGAACATAATTCACCCCTCCACTTT
CASSSGEHNSPLHF
>TRBV14|-|TRBJ2-7|TRBD1
TGTGCCAGCAGCCAAGATCAACAGGGGCCCTACGAGCAGTACTTC
CASSQDQQGPYEQYF
>TRBV25-1|-|TRBJ2-7|-
TGTGTCAGCAGTGGGGGGGGCAGGGGGCCCATAGTATACGAGCAGTACTTC
CVSSGGGRGPIVYEQYF
>TRBV14|-|TRBJ2-7|TRBD1
TGTGCCAGCGGCCCTGGGACAGGGGGATACGAGCAGTACTTC
CASGPGTGGYEQYF
>TRBV19|-|TRBJ2-3|-
TGTGCCAGCGGGGATTGGGATACGCAGTATTTT
CASGDWDTQYF
>TRBV7-7|-|TRBJ2-7|TRBD1
TGTGCTAGCAGCATCGACAGGGACTACGAGCAGTACTTC
CASSIDRDYEQYF
>TRBV11-1|once|TRBJ1-2|-
TGTGCCAGCAGCTCCCAAGTAAGCCGCTACTATGGCTACACCTTC
CASSSQVSRYYGYTF
>TRBV27|many|TRBJ1-2|TRBD1
TGTGCCAGCAGTTCCGACAGGGTGAATGGCTACACCTTC
CASSSDRVNGYTF
>TRBV6-1|many|TRBJ1-2|-
TGTGCCAGCAGCTTTTCTGCGCAGGAGATTCTCTATGGCTACACCTTC
CASSFSAQEILYGYTF
>TRBV5-1|-|TRBJ1-3|TRBD1
TGCGCCAGCAGCTCGGGACAGGGGAGTGCTGGAAACACCATATATTTT
CASSSGQGSAGNTIYF
>TRBV4-3|-|TRBJ2-5|-
TGCGCCAGCAGCCAAGATCGCGGGGCTGGAGAGACCCAGTACTTC
CASSQDRGAGETQYF
>TRBV4-2|once|TRBJ2-1|-
TGTGCCAGCAGCCAAGACTACAGGGACAACTACAATGAGCAGTCCTTC
CASSQDYRDNYNEQSF
>TRBV27|-|TRBJ2-5|TRBD1
TGTGCCAGCAGTTTACAGGGGGCCCAAGAGACCCAGTACTTC
CASSLQGAQETQYF
>TRBV29-1|medium-sized|TRBJ1-2|-
TGCAGCGTTGAAGAAACGAGTATGATTTTCTTC
CSVEETSMIFF
>TRBV9|-|TRBJ1-3|-
TGTGCCAGCAGCGTAGCCCAACCCGGGAACACCATATATTTT
CASSVAQPGNTIYF
>TRBV7-2|-|TRBJ1-5|TRBD1
TGTGCCAGCAGCGCCGGGCAGGGGGCTTTTCAGCCCCAGCATTTT
CASSAGQGAFQPQHF
>TRBV7-9|-|TRBJ2-7|-
TGTGCCAGCAGCCCCCAAAAATTGGGAGAGCAGTACTTC
CASSPQKLGEQYF
>TRBV2|-|TRBJ1-3|-
TGTGCCAGCAGCTTAGGAGGGTATGGAAACACCATATATTTT
CASSLGGYGNTIYF
>TRBV25-1|-|TRBJ1-6|-
TGTGCCAGCAGTGAATCCGGCAGGTTTTGGGCACCCCTCCACTTT
CASSESGRFWAPLHF
>TRBV5-6|many|TRBJ1-2|-
TGTGCCAGCAGCCTCCTTACGAACCGAAACTATGGCTACACCTTC
CASSLLTNRNYGYTF
>TRBV13|-|TRBJ2-7|-
TGTGCCAGCAGTTTTACGGGGCAGGGACGCGAGCAGTACTTC
CASSFTGQGREQYF
>TRBV20-1|-|TRBJ1-5|TRBD1
TGCAGTGCTACCACGGACAGGCAGGCGCCCCAGCATTTT
CSATTDRQAPQHF
>TRBV7-2|-|TRBJ2-7|TRBD1
TGTGCCAGCAGCTTACGTGTTGGGACAGCCTACGAGCAGTACTTC
CASSLRVGTAYEQYF